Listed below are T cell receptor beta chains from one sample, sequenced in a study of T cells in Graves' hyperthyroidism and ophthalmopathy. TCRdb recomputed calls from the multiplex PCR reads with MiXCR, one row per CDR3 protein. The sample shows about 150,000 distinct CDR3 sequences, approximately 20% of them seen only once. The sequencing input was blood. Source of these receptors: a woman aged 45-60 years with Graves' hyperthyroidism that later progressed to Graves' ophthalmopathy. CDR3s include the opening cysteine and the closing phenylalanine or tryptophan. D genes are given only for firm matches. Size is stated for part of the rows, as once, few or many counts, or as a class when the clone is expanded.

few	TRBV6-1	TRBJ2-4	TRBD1	TGTGCCAGCAGACCTACAGGGGGAGAAAACATTCAGTACTTC	CASRPTGGENIQYF
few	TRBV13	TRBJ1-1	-	TGTGCCAGCAGGGGTCTGAACACTGAAGCTTTCTTT	CASRGLNTEAFF
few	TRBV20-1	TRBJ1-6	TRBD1	TGCAGTGCTAGAGGGACAGGGCGAAATTCACCCCTCCACTTT	CSARGTGRNSPLHF
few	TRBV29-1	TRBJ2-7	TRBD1	TGCAGCGTTGGACAGGGCGTTGAGGGGGAGCAGTACTTC	CSVGQGVEGEQYF
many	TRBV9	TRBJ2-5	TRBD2	TGTGCCAGCAGCAGCGGGGGTCAAGAGACCCAGTACTTC	CASSSGGQETQYF
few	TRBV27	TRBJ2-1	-	TGTGCCACTCTGGCCCCCTACAATGAGCAGTTCTTC	CATLAPYNEQFF
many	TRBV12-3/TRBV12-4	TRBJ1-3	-	TGTGCCAGCAGCATGCGAGGTGGGGGGCTTGGAAACACCATATATTTT	CASSMRGGGLGNTIYF
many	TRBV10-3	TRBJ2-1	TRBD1	TGTGCCATCTCGGCCCTCCCGGGACAGGGTGGAAATGAGCAGTTCTTC	CAISALPGQGGNEQFF
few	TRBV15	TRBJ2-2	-	TGTGCCACTAGCGGTTCTTACACCGGGGAGCTGTTTTTT	CATSGSYTGELFF
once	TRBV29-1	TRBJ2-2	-	TGCAGCGTTTCTTGGGGACCCGGGGAGCTGTTTTTT	CSVSWGPGELFF
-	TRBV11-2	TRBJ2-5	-	TGTGCCAGCAGCGTAAGTCCTAGCCAGGGAGAGACCCAGTACTTC	CASSVSPSQGETQYF
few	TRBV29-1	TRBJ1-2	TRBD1	TGCAGCGTTCAGTTGAGGGGGCGTAACGATGGCTACACCTTC	CSVQLRGRNDGYTF